This T cell receptor (beta chain) was identified during a study of cytomegalovirus exposure and HLA in healthy donors. Study observations and caveats: Cytomegalovirus-associated TCR beta chains were listed, numbering 150 to 200. Within an earlier analysis, most TCR beta V segments proved productive either about 87% or about 30% of the time. The sole available immune exposure information was CMV serostatus.

Among the donors, all were healthy bone marrow donors. Points on this clone: Its target is unknown.

Germline V gene data show CDR1 as MNHNY and CDR2 as SVGAGI (reference sequence). This CDR3 contains 10 residues. V lost 8 bases and J lost 3, with 4 bases in between. Both 60 Vbeta primers and 13 Jbeta primers went into the PCR. Generated by immunoSEQ multiplex PCR, the TCRdb table keeps only in-frame clones and is missing some. The table has some 200,000 clones, roughly a tenth seen once. The chain recombines TRBV6-6 with TRBJ1-1; no clear D. This clonotype was obtained from a woman in her 30s in good health and CMV-seropositive. Sequences were obtained from PBMCs. The CDR3 nucleotides read TGTGCCAGCCGGGACACTGAAGCTTTCTTT. Protein: CASRDTEAFF.